The 29 T cell receptor beta chains below come from one sample, sequenced in a study of Graves' ophthalmopathy and Graves' hyperthyroidism. Beta-chain TCR CDR3 regions were amplified from RNA transcripts. HTBI primers served in a first-round RT-PCR, which a second-round multiplex PCR followed. Via MiXCR, TCRdb re-called the multiplex PCR reads, giving one row per CDR3 protein. Found here are 1 million to 1.3 million distinct CDR3 sequences, about two fifths of them singletons; the top ten hold roughly 10%. The sequenced material came from peripheral blood or thyroid tissue (not recorded which). All receptors derive from an adult man with Graves' hyperthyroidism.

This rearrangement joins TRBV20-1 to TRBJ1-4; D is possibly TRBD1 (5 bases). Trimming removed 2 bases at V and 4 bases at J, with 14 bases between. Germline CDR1 DFQATT, CDR2 SNEGSKA (reference sequence). The CDR3 runs to 15 residues. The CDR3 DNA is TGCAGTGCTAGATGGGGCCAACAGAGTAATGAAAAACTGTTTTTT. As protein: CSARWGQQSNEKLFF.

The chain links TRBV29-1 to TRBJ2-5; TRBD2 matches 9 bases. The germline gives CDR1 SQVTM, CDR2 ANQGSEA. V shed 7 bases and J 4 bases; nucleotides not matched to a gene: 1. This CDR3 has 11 amino acids. CDR3: CSDSGGETQYF. The CDR3, as DNA: TGCAGCGATAGCGGGGGAGAGACCCAGTACTTC.

This clonotype was detected ten times or more. The chain has TRBV29-1 and TRBJ2-5; 7 bases agree with TRBD2. The germline V gene has CDR1 SQVTM and CDR2 ANQGSEA. The CDR3 has 16 residues. The V segment lost 4 bases and the J segment 0 bases; nucleotides outside the gene matches: 11. This chain's CDR3 is CSVVGLAEGYQETQYF. Written as DNA, the CDR3 is TGCAGCGTTGTTGGTCTAGCGGAGGGGTACCAAGAGACCCAGTACTTC.

This clonotype occurred once. This chain uses TRBV2 with TRBJ2-7, with TRBD1 matching 7 bases. Germline V gene data show CDR1 as SNHLY and CDR2 as FYNNEI. V shed 6 bases and J 2 bases; nucleotides not matched to a gene: 7. The CDR3 runs 14 residues. The CDR3 protein is CASRSVGQPYEQYF. CDR3 nucleotides: TGTGCCAGCAGATCAGTGGGACAGCCCTACGAGCAGTACTTC.

This clonotype has a single count. This chain connects TRBV20-1 to TRBJ1-6; D ambiguous. V shed 2 bases and J shed 7 bases, with 15 bases lying between them. CDR1 and CDR2 (germline): DFQATT, SNEGSKA (reference sequence). The CDR3 length is 15 residues. CDR3 loop: CSARPSWTENSPLHF. The CDR3 DNA is TGCAGTGCTAGACCCAGTTGGACGGAGAATTCACCCCTCCACTTT.

This clonotype was seen many times. The rearrangement joins TRBV12-3 or TRBV12-4 to TRBJ1-2; 7 bases align to TRBD1. V shed 6 bases, J shed 5 bases, and the junction held 3 bases outside the gene matches. The CDR3 is 12 residues long. In DNA form, the CDR3 reads TGTGCCAGCAGGCCCAGGGGGTATGGCTACACCTTC. Its protein product is CASRPRGYGYTF.

CDR3 nucleotides: TGTGCCGCCTCGGGGGGGAAGGAAAAACTGTTTTTT. Translation gives CAASGGKEKLFF. The V call is TRBV10-3, the J call TRBJ1-4, with D possibly TRBD1 on 5 matching bases. V lost 11 bases and J 8 bases, leaving 15 bases between the germline ends. The CDR3 consists of 12 residues. Per the germline V gene, CDR1 is ENHRY and CDR2 is SYGVKD.

The chain links TRBV10-3 to TRBJ1-1; 9 positions match TRBD1. The germline CDR1 and CDR2 sequences are ENHRY and SYGVKD. The ends lost 0 bases at V and 6 bases at J; junction bases unmatched: 5. The CDR3 loop spans 15 amino acids. CDR3 amino acids: CAISESGQGGPEAFF. The CDR3, as DNA: TGTGCCATCAGTGAGTCGGGACAGGGAGGGCCTGAAGCTTTCTTT.

The genes are TRBV29-1 and TRBJ1-1; 9 nucleotides match TRBD1. Per the germline V gene, CDR1 is SQVTM and CDR2 is ANQGSEA. Losses at the gene ends were 6 bases for V and 5 bases for J; bases not matched to a gene: 4. The CDR3 consists of 12 residues. CDR3: CSVGDRDTEAFF. The CDR3 nucleotides read TGCAGCGTGGGGGACAGGGATACTGAAGCTTTCTTT.

The chain recombines TRBV5-6 with TRBJ2-7; 9 nucleotides line up with TRBD2. Germline CDR1 and CDR2: SGHDT and YYEEEE. The CDR3 totals 14 residues. The junction had 7 bases not matched to a gene; V was cut back by 2 bases and J by 7 bases. DNA of the CDR3: TGTGCCAGCAGCTTCGGACTAGCGAGAATGGAGCAGTACTTC. Residues: CASSFGLARMEQYF.

This clonotype was seen repeatedly, ten times or more. This sequence joins TRBV5-6 and TRBJ1-5, with 9 bases that match TRBD1. The V and J ends lost 0 bases and 5 bases, in that order; junction bases with no gene match: 6. Germline CDR1 is SGHDT and CDR2 is YYEEEE. The length of the CDR3 is 16 residues. CDR3 region: CASSLGTGDRHQPQHF. The CDR3 DNA reads as TGTGCCAGCAGCTTGGGGACAGGGGACAGACATCAGCCCCAGCATTTT.

The V and J genes are TRBV7-2 and TRBJ2-5; 8 bases fit TRBD2. CDR1 is SGHTA, CDR2 FQGNSA, per germline. This CDR3 region has 13 residues. Trimming at V came to 6 bases and at J to 5 bases, leaving 5 bases not matched to a gene. The CDR3 bases are TGTGCCAGCAGTTCGGGAGGGTTTGAGACCCAGTACTTC. It yields the protein CASSSGGFETQYF.

CDR3: CATSDLGLAGGEQFF. The CDR3 nucleotides are TGTGCCACCAGTGATTTGGGACTAGCGGGAGGGGAGCAGTTCTTC. This chain connects TRBV24-1 to TRBJ2-7, with 15 bases fitting TRBD2. The J call may be in error: the DNA end matches TRBJ2-1 better. The CDR3 contains 15 residues. The germline gives CDR1 KGHDR, CDR2 SFDVKD.

This clonotype has at least ten counts. J is TRBJ2-7 and V is TRBV10-3; unclear D gene. Trimming took off 4 bases at V and 3 bases at J, with 10 bases between the two ends. In germline, CDR1 is ENHRY, CDR2 SYGVKD. This CDR3 spans 13 amino acids. CDR3 amino acids: CAISAKRNYEQYF. The CDR3 coding sequence is TGTGCCATCAGTGCGAAGAGGAACTACGAGCAGTACTTC.

This clonotype showed up many times. The J gene is TRBJ2-2, the V gene TRBV5-6, with D hard to call. Trimming shortened V by 4 bases and J by 1 base, and 5 bases separated the two germline ends. Germline V gene data show CDR1 as SGHDT and CDR2 as YYEEEE. The CDR3 has 13 residues. The CDR3: CASSDWNTGELFF. For the CDR3, the DNA is TGTGCCAGCAGCGACTGGAACACCGGGGAGCTGTTTTTT.

In its sample, this clonotype was seen many times. V usage is TRBV5-1 and J usage is TRBJ1-6; D not resolved. The germline V gene has CDR1 SGHRS and CDR2 YFSETQ. The CDR3 has 14 residues. The V end lost 0 bases, the J end lost 4 bases, and 5 bases lay between the germline ends. CDR3 sequence reads: CASSLEGYNSPLHF. The CDR3 nucleotides read TGCGCCAGCAGCTTGGAAGGGTATAATTCACCCCTCCACTTT.

This clonotype was found many times. This chain connects TRBV7-8 to TRBJ1-5, with D possibly matching TRBD1 (6 bases). The CDR3 consists of 15 residues. Germline values: CDR1 SGHVS, CDR2 FQNEAQ. The V end lost 7 bases, the J end lost 6 bases, and 19 bases lay between the germline ends. The CDR3 is CASTLKQGILQPQHF. CDR3 nucleotide sequence: TGTGCCAGCACCCTAAAACAGGGTATTCTTCAGCCCCAGCATTTT.

This clonotype showed up many times. The V call is TRBV7-8, the J call TRBJ1-2, with no clear D. CDR1 is SGHVS, CDR2 FQNEAQ, per germline. The length of the CDR3 is 14 residues. V was trimmed by 3 bases and J by 0 bases, leaving 8 bases between them. The CDR3 DNA reads TGTGCCAGCAGCTTGAGACAAGCTAACTATGGCTACACCTTC. It encodes CASSLRQANYGYTF.

The sample holds many counts of this clonotype. This chain uses TRBV7-2 with TRBJ1-2; D unresolved. Germline-derived CDR1 and CDR2 are SGHTA and FQGNSA. The germline V and J ends were trimmed by 4 bases and 4 bases, with 16 bases remaining between them. The length of the CDR3 is 15 residues. The CDR3 loop reads CASSYGDRLSYGYTF. CDR3 coding DNA: TGTGCCAGCAGCTACGGGGATAGGCTCAGCTATGGCTACACCTTC.

This clonotype was picked up many times. The gene calls are TRBV5-1 and TRBJ1-2, with 7 positions matching TRBD1. V shed 3 bases and J 4 bases; nucleotides not matched to a gene: 6. From germline, CDR1 is SGHRS and CDR2 YFSETQ. The CDR3 runs 14 residues. The CDR3 region has the DNA TGCGCCAGCAGCTGGGGACGACAGGGCTATGGCTACACCTTC. It translates to CASSWGRQGYGYTF.

This clonotype was observed at least ten times. The J gene is TRBJ2-7, the V gene TRBV14, with TRBD2 matching 8 bases. The germline gives CDR1 SGHDN, CDR2 FVKESK. V dropped 10 bases and J dropped 1; count of bases not matched to a gene: 6. This CDR3 region has 13 residues. The chain's CDR3 is CATGLADSYEQYF. The CDR3, as DNA: TGTGCCACCGGACTAGCCGATTCCTACGAGCAGTACTTC.

The rearrangement uses TRBV25-1 and TRBJ2-7; D may be TRBD1 or TRBD2 (5 bases each). Germline V gene data show CDR1 as MGHDK and CDR2 as SYGVNS. V was cut by 8 bases and J by 2 bases, with 16 bases left in between. This CDR3 spans 14 amino acids. The CDR3 region has the DNA TGTGCCAGCGTGGCCGGGACGGATGCCTACGAGCAGTACTTC. The encoded protein is CASVAGTDAYEQYF.

This clonotype was picked up a small number of times. The chain joins TRBV28 to TRBJ2-7, with D tentatively TRBD1 (5 bases). The germline CDR1 and CDR2 sequences are MDHEN and SYDVKM. The V end lost 6 bases, the J end lost 4 bases, and 16 bases lay between the germline ends. This CDR3 has 14 residues. The DNA for the CDR3 is TGTGCCAGCAGGCCACCCTCGAAGGGGTACGAGCAGTACTTC. It translates to CASRPPSKGYEQYF.

This sequence joins TRBV5-6 and TRBJ2-5; 7 bases agree with TRBD1. The CDR3 spans 15 residues. CDR1 SGHDT and CDR2 YYEEEE come from the germline V gene. J gave up 5 bases and V 0 bases, and 7 bases lay outside the gene matches. The CDR3, as DNA: TGTGCCAGCAGCTTGGTGGTGACAGGGTCTGAGACCCAGTACTTC. Translated: CASSLVVTGSETQYF.

The sample holds many counts of this clonotype. V and J are TRBV19 and TRBJ2-2, with D tentatively TRBD1 (6 bases). Per germline, CDR1 LNHDA and CDR2 SQIVND (reference sequence). Between the trimmed V and J ends, which lost 4 bases and 4 bases, there was a span of 13 bases. CDR3 length equals 15 residues. CDR3 sequence reads: CASSTGTRSTGELFF. CDR3 DNA: TGTGCCAGTAGTACCGGGACACGCAGCACCGGGGAGCTGTTTTTT.

This rearrangement joins TRBV10-2 to TRBJ2-7; TRBD2 matches at 10 bases. Germline CDR1 is WSHSY and CDR2 is SAAADI. The CDR3 has 14 amino acids. Germline trimming cut 7 bases from V and 5 bases from J; bases unmatched to any gene: 8. The CDR3: CASKLAGAQDEQYF. CDR3 sequence (DNA): TGCGCCAGCAAGCTAGCGGGGGCACAAGACGAGCAGTACTTC.

This clonotype was detected once. The chain couples TRBV29-1 to TRBJ2-5; 7 bases line up with TRBD1. Germline-derived CDR1 and CDR2 are SQVTM and ANQGSEA. V lost 5 bases and J lost 4; bases outside the gene matches: 7. The CDR3 is 13 amino acids. The CDR3 region is CSVQGVSGETQYF. The CDR3, as DNA: TGCAGCGTTCAGGGGGTGTCTGGAGAGACCCAGTACTTC.

The chain uses TRBV25-1 and TRBJ1-1; D might be TRBD1 (5 bases). Trimming removed 4 bases from V and 3 bases from J, with 15 bases in between. CDR3 length: 15 residues. The germline gives CDR1 MGHDK, CDR2 SYGVNS. The DNA of the CDR3 is TGTGCCAGCAGTGCTTCGGACAATTCGGACACTGAAGCTTTCTTT. It yields the protein CASSASDNSDTEAFF.

Only a few counts were recorded for this clonotype. The chain combines TRBV10-3 with TRBJ1-6; tentative D call: TRBD1 (5 bases). Trimming stripped 10 bases from V and 0 bases from J, with 13 bases between. The CDR3 is made up of 15 amino acids. CDR1 and CDR2 (germline): ENHRY, SYGVKD. The CDR3, as DNA: TGTGCCAGCGGGGCGGGGAGCTCCTATAATTCACCCCTCCACTTT. This gives the protein CASGAGSSYNSPLHF.